Listed here are 22 T cell receptor beta chains from one sample, sequenced in a study of cytomegalovirus exposure and HLA in healthy donors. Both 60 Vbeta primers and 13 Jbeta primers went into the PCR. Sequencing used immunoSEQ multiplex PCR; TCRdb keeps in-frame clones, though not all of them. This table has roughly 130,000 clones, over 60% appearing once. Sequencing was done on a sample of PBMCs. These receptors originate from a woman aged 55 to 70 in good health and CMV-seronegative.

The chain carries TRBV5-4 and TRBJ2-5; D remains unclear. The J call may be in error: the DNA end matches TRBJ2-7 better. The CDR3 spans 13 residues. From germline, CDR1 is SGHNT and CDR2 YYREEE (reference sequence). The CDR3 DNA follows: TGTGCCAGCAGCTTTGGGCAGCTCTACGAGCAGTACTTC. Translation: CASSFGQLYEQYF.

This clone was observed a handful of times. The chain links TRBV28 to TRBJ2-2, with 12 bases lining up with TRBD2. Germline V CDR1 and CDR2: MDHEN, SYDVKM. The V and J ends lost 5 bases and 5 bases, in that order; junction bases with no gene match: 3. The CDR3 is made up of 15 amino acids. The CDR3 DNA sequence: TGTGCCAGCAGTCGACTAGCGGGAGTTACCGGGGAGCTGTTTTTT. Its translation: CASSRLAGVTGELFF.

The genes are TRBV29-1 and TRBJ2-5, with TRBD1 matching 10 bases. TRBJ2-7 explains the end of the DNA better; the J call may be wrong. The CDR3 length is 12 residues. CDR1 and CDR2 from the germline V gene are SQVTM and ANQGSEA. CDR3 residues: CSVRTGGYEQYF. The DNA for the CDR3 is TGCAGCGTTCGGACAGGGGGTTACGAGCAGTACTTC.

The rearrangement joins TRBV7-3 to TRBJ2-6, with 8 bases lining up with TRBD1. J gave up 0 bases and V 4 bases, and 8 bases lay outside the gene matches. The length of the CDR3 is 18 residues. CDR1 and CDR2 (germline): SGHTA, FQGTGA. The CDR3 spells CASSSSGTGLSGANVLTF. The CDR3 DNA reads as TGTGCCAGCAGCTCCTCCGGGACAGGACTCTCTGGGGCCAACGTCCTGACTTTC.

The CDR3, as DNA: TGTGCCAGCAGCTTTACGGGAGGGTCCTACGAGCAGTACTTC. This sequence encodes CASSFTGGSYEQYF. This chain uses TRBV7-8 with TRBJ2-7, with 8 bases identical to TRBD2. CDR1 is SGHVS, CDR2 FQNEAQ, per germline. Trimming took 3 bases from V and 1 from J; bases not matched to a gene: 2. The CDR3 runs 14 residues. Complete variable domain (other parts from reference TRBV7-8 and TRBJ2-7): GAGVSQSPRYKVAKRGQDVALRCDPISGHVSLFWYQQALGQGPEFLTYFQNEAQLDKSGLPSDRFFAERPEGSVSTLKIQRTQQEDSAVYLCASSFTGGSYEQYFGPGTRLTVT.

The chain carries TRBV19 and TRBJ1-5; D possibly corresponds to TRBD1 (6 bases). The CDR3 has 15 amino acids. The V end was cut by 5 bases, the J end by 3 bases, with 14 bases between. Germline lookup yields CDR1 LNHDA and CDR2 SQIVND (reference sequence). The CDR3 loop is CASSPQTGTNQPQHF. Written as DNA, the CDR3 is TGTGCCAGTAGTCCACAAACAGGGACCAATCAGCCCCAGCATTTT. The variable domain in full, with the rest retrieved from reference TRBV19 and TRBJ1-5, is DGGITQSPKYLFRKEGQNVTLSCEQNLNHDAMYWYRQDPGQGLRLIYYSQIVNDFQKGDIAEGYSVSREKKESFPLTVTSAQKNPTAFYLCASSPQTGTNQPQHFGDGTRLSIL.

This clone came up a few times. The chain joins TRBV5-8 to TRBJ1-1; tentative D call: TRBD1 (5 bases). The germline V gene has CDR1 SGHTS and CDR2 YDEGEE. Trimming removed 4 bases from V and 1 base from J, with 11 bases in between. This CDR3 contains 14 residues. The CDR3 reads CASSAGLPNTEAFF. CDR3 in DNA: TGTGCCAGCAGCGCGGGACTTCCGAACACTGAAGCTTTCTTT.

A note on this clone: A junction boundary mismatches the germline segment, possibly from a read error. J is TRBJ1-2 and V is TRBV7-9; maybe TRBD1 (5 bases). The CDR3 consists of 13 residues. Germline CDR1 reads SEHNR; CDR2 reads FQNEAQ (reference sequence). CDR3 amino acids: CSSSFQGLDGYTF. The CDR3 nucleotides are TGTTCCAGCAGCTTCCAGGGATTGGATGGCTACACCTTC.

The V gene is TRBV7-9, the J gene TRBJ2-3; 8 bases line up with TRBD1. Germline assignment: CDR1 SEHNR and CDR2 FQNEAQ (reference sequence). V was pared by 3 bases and J by 4 bases, with 18 bases of the junction left unmatched. This CDR3 has 19 residues. The CDR3 loop reads CASSFDRQGFPPGPDTQYF. The CDR3 coding sequence is TGTGCCAGCAGCTTCGACAGACAGGGGTTCCCACCTGGGCCAGATACGCAGTATTTT. Based on the CDR3 plus reference TRBV7-9 and TRBJ2-3, the full variable domain is DTGVSQNPRHKITKRGQNVTFRCDPISEHNRLYWYRQTLGQGPEFLTYFQNEAQLEKSRLLSDRFSAERPKGSFSTLEIQRTEQGDSAMYLCASSFDRQGFPPGPDTQYFGPGTRLTVL.

This chain's CDR3 is CASSWSLLDYNEQFF. CDR3 coding DNA: TGTGCCAGCAGCTGGAGTCTTCTAGACTACAATGAGCAGTTCTTC. The V and J genes are TRBV7-9 and TRBJ2-1; no firm D call. CDR3 length equals 15 residues. Germline CDR1 is SEHNR and CDR2 is FQNEAQ (reference sequence). V was shortened by 4 bases and J by 3 bases, with 13 bases between the two germline ends.

This clone came up a few times. The chain joins TRBV7-2 to TRBJ2-3, with D maybe TRBD2 (7 bases). Trimming left V 4 bases short and J 8 bases short, with 19 bases between. The germline gives CDR1 SGHTA, CDR2 FQGNSA. The CDR3 contains 15 residues. This CDR3 reads CASSSARGGGSTQYF. In DNA form, the CDR3 reads TGTGCCAGCAGCTCTGCGAGAGGGGGAGGGAGTACGCAGTATTTT.

This clone has only a few counts. The chain couples TRBV7-3 to TRBJ2-7, with a weak D call TRBD2 (5 bases). The CDR3 spans 13 residues. V was shortened by 5 bases and J by 7 bases, with 15 bases between the two germline ends. The germline gives CDR1 SGHTA, CDR2 FQGTGA. As DNA, the CDR3 is TGTGCCAGCAGCCAAGCGATGTCGGGGGAGCAGTACTTC. This encodes CASSQAMSGEQYF.

The chain uses TRBV25-1 and TRBJ2-5; D unclear. The J call may be mistaken, given a closer DNA end match to TRBJ2-7. The CDR3 runs 13 residues. Germline V gene sequence: CDR1 MGHDK, CDR2 SYGVNS. For the CDR3, the DNA is TGTGCCCCACCCAAAGCCCAGGCCTACGAGCAGTACTTC. Amino acids: CAPPKAQAYEQYF.

This clone has only a few counts. This chain joins TRBV9 and TRBJ1-3; no firm D call. The length of the CDR3 is 15 residues. Germline CDR1 and CDR2: SGDLS and YYNGEE. Trimming stripped 0 bases from V and 2 bases from J, with 9 bases between. This chain's CDR3 is CASSVDLTPGNTIYF. The CDR3 DNA reads as TGTGCCAGCAGCGTAGATCTAACCCCTGGAAACACCATATATTTT.

This clone has a single count. The V and J genes are TRBV10-2 and TRBJ2-7, with TRBD2 identical over 10 bases. Germline V gene sequence: CDR1 WSHSY, CDR2 SAAADI. The V and J ends lost 5 bases and 2 bases, in that order; junction bases with no gene match: 12. CDR3 length: 17 residues. The CDR3 region is CASSPNLLAGGPYEQYF. Written as DNA, the CDR3 is TGCGCCAGCAGTCCCAATTTATTAGCGGGGGGCCCCTACGAGCAGTACTTC.

J is TRBJ2-5 and V is TRBV19; 8 nucleotides align to TRBD2. The V segment lost 2 bases and the J segment 5 bases; nucleotides outside the gene matches: 4. The CDR3 consists of 14 residues. Looked up from germline, CDR1 is LNHDA and CDR2 is SQIVND (reference sequence). CDR3 sequence (DNA): TGTGCCAGTAGTATACTAGCGGGTTATGAGACCCAGTACTTC. This translates into CASSILAGYETQYF.

This sequence joins TRBV11-2 and TRBJ1-6, with 9 positions matching TRBD1. Looked up from germline, CDR1 is SGHAT and CDR2 is FQNNGV. This CDR3 has 15 amino acids. V lost 4 bases, J lost 10 bases, and 8 bases stayed unmatched. The CDR3 protein is CASSSNRQGGSPLHF. Here the CDR3 DNA reads TGTGCCAGCAGCTCTAATAGACAGGGGGGCTCACCCCTCCACTTT.

Here the CDR3 DNA reads TGTGCCAGCAGCGTAGGCAGGGGCTATGGCTACACCTTC. Amino acid sequence: CASSVGRGYGYTF. This chain joins TRBV9 and TRBJ1-2, with TRBD1 as a possible D gene (6 bases). V dropped 0 bases and J dropped 4 bases, with 7 bases sitting between them. This CDR3 contains 13 residues. CDR1 is SGDLS and CDR2 is YYNGEE in the germline V gene.

In its sample, this clone was seen a few times. This chain uses TRBV5-8 with TRBJ2-1, with D possibly matching TRBD1 (5 bases). The germline V gene encodes CDR1 SGHTS and CDR2 YDEGEE. CDR3 length: 15 residues. V lost 5 bases, J lost 4 bases, and 16 bases lay in between. The CDR3 region is CASRLDSGPYNEQFF. The CDR3 nucleotides are TGTGCCAGCAGACTTGATTCAGGGCCGTACAATGAGCAGTTCTTC.

This rearrangement joins TRBV10-3 to TRBJ2-1; 11 bases are shared with TRBD2. V dropped 7 bases and J dropped 10; count of bases not matched to a gene: 15. The germline V gene encodes CDR1 ENHRY and CDR2 SYGVKD. The CDR3 length is 16 residues. The CDR3 spells CAINQLAGEGSGEQFF. DNA of the CDR3: TGTGCCATCAACCAACTAGCGGGAGAGGGTTCGGGCGAGCAGTTCTTC.

The gene calls are TRBV7-8 and TRBJ2-7, with TRBD1 identical over 8 bases. Germline CDR1 reads SGHVS; CDR2 reads FQNEAQ. There are 15 residues in the CDR3. Trimming took 1 base from V and 2 from J; bases not matched to a gene: 4. This CDR3 is CASSLGRTGPYEQYF. The CDR3 DNA sequence: TGTGCCAGCAGCTTAGGAAGGACAGGGCCCTACGAGCAGTACTTC.

This clone was counted once. The genes are TRBV5-4 and TRBJ2-5, with D perhaps matching TRBD2 (6 bases). CDR1 SGHNT and CDR2 YYREEE come from the germline V gene (reference sequence). The ends were cut back, 3 bases at V and 1 base at J, with 16 bases in the middle. There are 16 residues in the CDR3. The CDR3 DNA is TGTGCCAGCAGCTCCACCCCGGGACTCTTCCAAGAGACCCAGTACTTC. This encodes CASSSTPGLFQETQYF.